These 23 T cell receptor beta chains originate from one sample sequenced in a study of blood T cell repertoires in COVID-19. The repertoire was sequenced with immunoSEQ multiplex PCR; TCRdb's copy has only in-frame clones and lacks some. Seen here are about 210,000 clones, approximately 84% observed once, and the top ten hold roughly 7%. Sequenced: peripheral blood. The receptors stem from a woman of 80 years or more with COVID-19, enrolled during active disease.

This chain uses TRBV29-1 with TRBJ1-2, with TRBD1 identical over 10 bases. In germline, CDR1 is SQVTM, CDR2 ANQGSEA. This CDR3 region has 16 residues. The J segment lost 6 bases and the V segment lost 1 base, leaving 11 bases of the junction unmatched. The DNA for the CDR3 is TGCAGCGTTGAAGGCCTCAGGGGGGACAGGGGCGATGGCTACACCTTC. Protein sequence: CSVEGLRGDRGDGYTF.

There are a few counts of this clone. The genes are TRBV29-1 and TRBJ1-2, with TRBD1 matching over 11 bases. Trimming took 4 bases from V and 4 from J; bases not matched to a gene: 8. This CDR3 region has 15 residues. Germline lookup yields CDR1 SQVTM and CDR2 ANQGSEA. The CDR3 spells CSVAGTGGFGYGYTF. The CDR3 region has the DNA TGCAGCGTTGCCGGGACAGGGGGTTTCGGCTATGGCTACACCTTC.

The CDR3 here is CASNPSGRASANEKLFF. The CDR3 DNA reads as TGTGCCAGCAACCCCTCGGGCAGGGCGAGCGCTAATGAAAAACTGTTTTTT. The V call is TRBV5-6, the J call TRBJ1-4; perhaps TRBD1 as D (5 bases). Trimming left V 6 bases short and J 3 bases short, with 21 bases between. The CDR3 sequence is 17 residues long. CDR1 is SGHDT, CDR2 YYEEEE, per germline.

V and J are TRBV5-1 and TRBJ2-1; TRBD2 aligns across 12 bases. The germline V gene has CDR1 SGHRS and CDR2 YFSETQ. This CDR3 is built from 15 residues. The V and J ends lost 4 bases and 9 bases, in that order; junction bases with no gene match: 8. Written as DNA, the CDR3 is TGCGCCAGCAGCAGACTAGCGGGAGAAGGGACTGAGCAGTTCTTC. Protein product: CASSRLAGEGTEQFF.

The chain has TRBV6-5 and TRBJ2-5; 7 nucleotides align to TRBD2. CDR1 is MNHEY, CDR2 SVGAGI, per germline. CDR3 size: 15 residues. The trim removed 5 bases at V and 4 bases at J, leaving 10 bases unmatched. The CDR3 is CASSPSGWGGETQYF. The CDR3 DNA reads TGTGCCAGCAGTCCATCGGGGTGGGGGGGAGAGACCCAGTACTTC.

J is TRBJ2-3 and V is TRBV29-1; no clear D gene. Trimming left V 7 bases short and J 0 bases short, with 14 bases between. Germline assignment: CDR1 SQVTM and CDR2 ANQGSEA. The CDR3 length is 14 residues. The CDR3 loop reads CSAPPSSSTDTQYF. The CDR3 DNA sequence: TGCAGCGCCCCCCCAAGCTCTAGCACAGATACGCAGTATTTT.

Here the CDR3 reads CASSPTGSGVLTF. CDR3 DNA sequence: TGTGCCAGCAGCCCGACAGGGAGCGGGGTCCTGACTTTC. The chain employs TRBV5-6 and TRBJ2-6; possibly TRBD1 for D (7 bases). The CDR3 consists of 13 residues. In germline, CDR1 is SGHDT, CDR2 YYEEEE. The ends were cut back, 4 bases at V and 13 bases at J, with 15 bases in the middle.

CDR3 DNA: TGTGCCAGCAGGTTTTCCCGACAGGGTAACTATGGCTACACCTTC. Protein: CASRFSRQGNYGYTF. This chain connects TRBV6-5 to TRBJ1-2; TRBD1 matches 7 bases. This CDR3 comprises 15 residues. Unmatched junction bases numbered 8, after V lost 6 bases and J lost 1 base. The germline V gene has CDR1 MNHEY and CDR2 SVGAGI.

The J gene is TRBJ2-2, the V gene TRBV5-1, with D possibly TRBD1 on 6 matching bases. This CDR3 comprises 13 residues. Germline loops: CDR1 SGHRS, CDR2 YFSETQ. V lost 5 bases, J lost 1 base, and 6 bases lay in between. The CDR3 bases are TGCGCCAGCAGGGGACAGAACACCGGGGAGCTGTTTTTT. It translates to CASRGQNTGELFF.

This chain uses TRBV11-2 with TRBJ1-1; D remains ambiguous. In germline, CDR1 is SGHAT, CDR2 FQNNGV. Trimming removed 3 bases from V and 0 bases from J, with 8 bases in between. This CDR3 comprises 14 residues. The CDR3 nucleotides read TGTGCCAGCAGCTTCTTCGGAGTGAACACTGAAGCTTTCTTT. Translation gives CASSFFGVNTEAFF.

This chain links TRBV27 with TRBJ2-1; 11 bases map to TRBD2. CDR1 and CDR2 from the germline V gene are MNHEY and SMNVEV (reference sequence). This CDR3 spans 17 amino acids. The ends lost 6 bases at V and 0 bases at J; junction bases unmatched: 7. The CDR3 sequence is CASSGLAGGNSYNEQFF. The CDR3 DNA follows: TGTGCCAGCAGCGGGCTAGCGGGAGGAAACTCCTACAATGAGCAGTTCTTC.

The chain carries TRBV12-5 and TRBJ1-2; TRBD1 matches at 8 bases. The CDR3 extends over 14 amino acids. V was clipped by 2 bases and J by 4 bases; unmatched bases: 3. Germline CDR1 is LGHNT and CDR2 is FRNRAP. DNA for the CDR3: TGTGCTAGTGGTTTGTGGGGGACAGGCTATGGCTACACCTTC. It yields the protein CASGLWGTGYGYTF.

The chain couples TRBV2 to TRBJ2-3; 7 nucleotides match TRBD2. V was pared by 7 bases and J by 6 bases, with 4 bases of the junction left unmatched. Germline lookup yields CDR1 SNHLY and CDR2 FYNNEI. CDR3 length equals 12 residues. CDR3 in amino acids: CASTPGGDTQYF. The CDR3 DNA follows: TGTGCCAGCACCCCCGGGGGGGATACGCAGTATTTT.

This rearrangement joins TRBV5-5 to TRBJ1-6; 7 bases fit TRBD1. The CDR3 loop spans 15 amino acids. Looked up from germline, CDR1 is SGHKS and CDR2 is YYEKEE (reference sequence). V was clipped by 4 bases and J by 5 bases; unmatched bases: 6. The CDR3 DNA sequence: TGTGCCAGCAGCGACACAGGGGCGAATAATTCACCCCTCCACTTT. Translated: CASSDTGANNSPLHF.

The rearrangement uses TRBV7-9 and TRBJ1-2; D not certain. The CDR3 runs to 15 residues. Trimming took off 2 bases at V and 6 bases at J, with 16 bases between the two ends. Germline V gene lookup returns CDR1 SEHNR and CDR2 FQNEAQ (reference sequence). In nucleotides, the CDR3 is TGTGCCAGCAGCTTAACGACAAACTCGGCTGATGGCTACACCTTC. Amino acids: CASSLTTNSADGYTF.

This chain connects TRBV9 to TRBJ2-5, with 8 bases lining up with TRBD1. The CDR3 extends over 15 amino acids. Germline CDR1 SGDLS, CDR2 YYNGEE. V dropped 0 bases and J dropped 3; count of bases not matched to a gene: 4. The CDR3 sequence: CASSVVGTGEETQYF. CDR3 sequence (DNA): TGTGCCAGCAGCGTAGTGGGGACAGGAGAAGAGACCCAGTACTTC. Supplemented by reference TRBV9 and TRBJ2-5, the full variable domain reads DSGVTQTPKHLITATGQRVTLRCSPRSGDLSVYWYQQSLDQGLQFLIQYYNGEERAKGNILERFSAQQFPDLHSELNLSSLELGDSALYFCASSVVGTGEETQYFGPGTRLLVL.

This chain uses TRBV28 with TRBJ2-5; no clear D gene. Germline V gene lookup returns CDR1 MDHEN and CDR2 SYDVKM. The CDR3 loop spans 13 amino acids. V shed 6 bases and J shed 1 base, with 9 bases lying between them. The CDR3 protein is CASRISGQETQYF. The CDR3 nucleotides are TGTGCCAGCAGAATATCAGGCCAAGAGACCCAGTACTTC.

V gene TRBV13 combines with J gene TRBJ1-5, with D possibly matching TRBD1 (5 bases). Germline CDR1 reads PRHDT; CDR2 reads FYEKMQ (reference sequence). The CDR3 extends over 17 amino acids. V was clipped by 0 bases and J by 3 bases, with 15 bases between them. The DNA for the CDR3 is TGTGCCAGCAGCTTAGGAGGGACGGGAGTCGTCAATCAGCCCCAGCATTTT. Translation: CASSLGGTGVVNQPQHF.

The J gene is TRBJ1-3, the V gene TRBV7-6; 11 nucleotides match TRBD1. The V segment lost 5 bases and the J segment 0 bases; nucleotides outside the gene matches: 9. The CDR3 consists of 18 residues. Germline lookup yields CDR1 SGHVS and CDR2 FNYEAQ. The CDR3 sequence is CASSRGQGATSSGNTIYF. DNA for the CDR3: TGTGCCAGCAGCCGAGGACAGGGGGCGACGAGCTCTGGAAACACCATATATTTT.

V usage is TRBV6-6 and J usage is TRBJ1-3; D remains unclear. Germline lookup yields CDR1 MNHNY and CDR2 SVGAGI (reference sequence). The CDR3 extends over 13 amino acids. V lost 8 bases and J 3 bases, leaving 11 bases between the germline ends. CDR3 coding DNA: TGTGCCAGCTTCGGGGATGGTGGAAACACCATATATTTT. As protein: CASFGDGGNTIYF.

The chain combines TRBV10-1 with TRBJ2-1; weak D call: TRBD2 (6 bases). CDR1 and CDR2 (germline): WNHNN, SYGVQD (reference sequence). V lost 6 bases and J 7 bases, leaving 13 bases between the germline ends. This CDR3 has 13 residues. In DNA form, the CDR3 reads TGCGCCAGCAGCCTCAATGGGGGGAATGAGCAGTTCTTC. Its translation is CASSLNGGNEQFF.

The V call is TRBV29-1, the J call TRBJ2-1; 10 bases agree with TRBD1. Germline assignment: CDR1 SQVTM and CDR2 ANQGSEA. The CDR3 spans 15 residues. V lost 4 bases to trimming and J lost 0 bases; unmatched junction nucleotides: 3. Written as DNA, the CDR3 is TGCAGCGTTGCGGGACAGGGGATCTCCTACAATGAGCAGTTCTTC. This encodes CSVAGQGISYNEQFF.

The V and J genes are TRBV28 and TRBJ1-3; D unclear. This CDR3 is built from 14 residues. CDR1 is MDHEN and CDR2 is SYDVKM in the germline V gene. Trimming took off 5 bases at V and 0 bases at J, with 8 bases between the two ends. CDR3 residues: CASSPDNSGNTIYF. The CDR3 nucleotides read TGTGCCAGCAGTCCCGACAACTCTGGAAACACCATATATTTT.